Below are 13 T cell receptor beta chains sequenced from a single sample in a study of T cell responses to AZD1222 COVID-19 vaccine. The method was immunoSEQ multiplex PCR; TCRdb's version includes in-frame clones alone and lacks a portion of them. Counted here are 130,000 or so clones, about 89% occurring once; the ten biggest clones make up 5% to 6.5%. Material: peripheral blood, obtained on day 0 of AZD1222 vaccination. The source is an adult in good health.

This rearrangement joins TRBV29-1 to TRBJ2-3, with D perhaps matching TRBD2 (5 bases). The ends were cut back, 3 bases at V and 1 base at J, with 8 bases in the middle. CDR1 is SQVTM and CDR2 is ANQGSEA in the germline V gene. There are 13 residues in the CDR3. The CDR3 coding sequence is TGCAGCGTTGATGAGGGTCGCACAGATACGCAGTATTTT. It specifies CSVDEGRTDTQYF.

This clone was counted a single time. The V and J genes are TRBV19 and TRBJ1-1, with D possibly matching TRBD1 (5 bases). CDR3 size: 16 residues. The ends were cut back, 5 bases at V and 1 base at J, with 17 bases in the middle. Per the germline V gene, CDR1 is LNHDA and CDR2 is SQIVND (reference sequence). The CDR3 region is CASSVPRGSRNTEAFF. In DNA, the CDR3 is TGTGCCAGTAGTGTGCCGCGGGGCTCCCGGAACACTGAAGCTTTCTTT.

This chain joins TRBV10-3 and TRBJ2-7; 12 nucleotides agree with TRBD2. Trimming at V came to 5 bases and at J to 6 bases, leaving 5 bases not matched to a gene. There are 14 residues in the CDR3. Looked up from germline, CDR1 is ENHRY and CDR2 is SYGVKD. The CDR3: CAISRLAGAPEQYF. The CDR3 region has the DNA TGTGCCATCAGTCGACTAGCGGGAGCCCCCGAGCAGTACTTC.

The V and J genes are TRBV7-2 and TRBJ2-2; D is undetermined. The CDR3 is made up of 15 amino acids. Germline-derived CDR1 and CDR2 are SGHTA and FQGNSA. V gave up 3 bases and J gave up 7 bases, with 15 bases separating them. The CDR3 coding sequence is TGTGCCAGCAGCTTGTACAGCAACCTGGACGGGGAGCTGTTTTTT. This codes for CASSLYSNLDGELFF.

CDR3 loop: CASSLGGGNNSPLHF. CDR3 bases: TGCGCCAGCAGCTTGGGAGGGGGGAATAATTCACCCCTCCACTTT. This chain uses TRBV5-1 with TRBJ1-6; the D gene is possibly TRBD1 (6 bases). Germline V lookup: CDR1 SGHRS, CDR2 YFSETQ. V was trimmed by 0 bases and J by 5 bases, leaving 9 bases between them. This CDR3 spans 15 amino acids.

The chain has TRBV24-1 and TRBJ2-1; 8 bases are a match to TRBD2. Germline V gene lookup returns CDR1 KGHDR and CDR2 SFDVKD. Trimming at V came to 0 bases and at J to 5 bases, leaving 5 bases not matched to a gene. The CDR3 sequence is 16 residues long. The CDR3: CATSDLAGGRNNEQFF. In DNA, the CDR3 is TGTGCCACCAGTGATTTGGCGGGGGGCCGCAACAATGAGCAGTTCTTC.

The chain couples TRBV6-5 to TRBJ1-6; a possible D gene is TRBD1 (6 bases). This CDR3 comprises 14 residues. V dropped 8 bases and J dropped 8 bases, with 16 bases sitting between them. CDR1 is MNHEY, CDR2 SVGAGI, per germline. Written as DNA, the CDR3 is TGTGCCAGCCACCTCTCACAGGGCGATTCACCCCTCCACTTT. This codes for CASHLSQGDSPLHF.

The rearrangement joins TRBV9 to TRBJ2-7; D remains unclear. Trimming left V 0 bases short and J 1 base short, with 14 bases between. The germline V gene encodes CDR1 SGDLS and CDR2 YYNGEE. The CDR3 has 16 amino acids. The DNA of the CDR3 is TGTGCCAGCAGCGTAGGGTGGTCGGGCAGTTCCTACGAGCAGTACTTC. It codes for CASSVGWSGSSYEQYF.

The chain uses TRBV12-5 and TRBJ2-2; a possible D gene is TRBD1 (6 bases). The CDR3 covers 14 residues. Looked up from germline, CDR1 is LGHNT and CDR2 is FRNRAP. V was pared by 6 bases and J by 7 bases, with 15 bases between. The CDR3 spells CASGPQGLGGELFF. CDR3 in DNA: TGTGCTAGTGGACCGCAGGGGTTAGGCGGGGAGCTGTTTTTT.

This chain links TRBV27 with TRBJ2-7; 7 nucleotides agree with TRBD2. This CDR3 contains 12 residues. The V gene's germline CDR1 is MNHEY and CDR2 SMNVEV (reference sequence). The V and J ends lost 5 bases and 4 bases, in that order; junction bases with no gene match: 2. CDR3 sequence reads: CASSNSGYEQYF. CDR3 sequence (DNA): TGTGCCAGCAGTAATAGCGGGTACGAGCAGTACTTC.

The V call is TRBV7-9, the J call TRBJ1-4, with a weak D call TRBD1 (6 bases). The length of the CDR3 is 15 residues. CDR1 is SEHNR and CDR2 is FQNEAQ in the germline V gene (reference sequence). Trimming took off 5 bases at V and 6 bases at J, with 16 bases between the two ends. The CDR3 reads CASSGGGASYEKLFF. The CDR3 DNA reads TGTGCCAGCAGCGGCGGGGGGGCTAGTTATGAAAAACTGTTTTTT.

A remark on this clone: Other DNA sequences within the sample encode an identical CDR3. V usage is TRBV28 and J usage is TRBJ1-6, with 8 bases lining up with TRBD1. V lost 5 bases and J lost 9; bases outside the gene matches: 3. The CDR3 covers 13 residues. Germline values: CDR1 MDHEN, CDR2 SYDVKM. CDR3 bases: TGTGCCAGCAGTCCGGACAGGGTTTCACCCCTCCACTTT. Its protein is CASSPDRVSPLHF.

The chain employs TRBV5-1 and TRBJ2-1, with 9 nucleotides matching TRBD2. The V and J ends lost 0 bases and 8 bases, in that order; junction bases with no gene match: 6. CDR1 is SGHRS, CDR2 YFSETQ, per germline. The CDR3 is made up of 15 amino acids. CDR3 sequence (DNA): TGCGCCAGCAGCTTGGTCAGGGCGGGAGGGGATGAGCAGTTCTTC. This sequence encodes CASSLVRAGGDEQFF.